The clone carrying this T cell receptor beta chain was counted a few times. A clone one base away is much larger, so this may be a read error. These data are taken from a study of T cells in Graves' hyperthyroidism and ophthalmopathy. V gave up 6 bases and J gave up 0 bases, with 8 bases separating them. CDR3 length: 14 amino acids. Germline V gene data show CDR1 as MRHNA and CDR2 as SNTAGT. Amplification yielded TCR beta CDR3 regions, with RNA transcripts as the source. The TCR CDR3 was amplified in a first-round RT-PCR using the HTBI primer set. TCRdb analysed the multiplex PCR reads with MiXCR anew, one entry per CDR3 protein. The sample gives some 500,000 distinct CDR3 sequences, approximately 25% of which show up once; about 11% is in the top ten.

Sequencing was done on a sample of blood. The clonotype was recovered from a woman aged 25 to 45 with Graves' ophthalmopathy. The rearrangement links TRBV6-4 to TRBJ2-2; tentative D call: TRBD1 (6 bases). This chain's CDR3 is CASRGQSNTGELFF. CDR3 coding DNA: TGTGCCAGCAGAGGACAGTCGAACACCGGGGAGCTGTTTTTT.